The entry below gives a single TCR beta chain sequence along with its context. These data belong to a study of T-cell memory formation after mild COVID-19. CDR1 is SEHNR and CDR2 is FQNEAQ in the germline V gene (reference sequence). V lost 3 bases to trimming and J lost 9 bases; unmatched junction nucleotides: 1. This CDR3 comprises 12 residues. MiXCR, run by TCRdb on the 5' RACE reads, gives a single entry per CDR3 protein. The table lists 550,000 to 700,000 distinct CDR3 sequences, around 15% of them singletons, with around 7.8% in the top ten. What was sequenced was PBMCs or a T cell subset sorted from them (not recorded which). The V call is TRBV7-9, the J call TRBJ2-1; 8 bases fit TRBD2. This TCR was sampled from an adult woman who had mild COVID-19 (a few samples of this study predate the infection). Cell type and time point are not known. The CDR3 sequence is CASSFGLAEQFF. In DNA form, the CDR3 reads TGTGCCAGCAGCTTTGGACTAGCTGAGCAGTTCTTC.